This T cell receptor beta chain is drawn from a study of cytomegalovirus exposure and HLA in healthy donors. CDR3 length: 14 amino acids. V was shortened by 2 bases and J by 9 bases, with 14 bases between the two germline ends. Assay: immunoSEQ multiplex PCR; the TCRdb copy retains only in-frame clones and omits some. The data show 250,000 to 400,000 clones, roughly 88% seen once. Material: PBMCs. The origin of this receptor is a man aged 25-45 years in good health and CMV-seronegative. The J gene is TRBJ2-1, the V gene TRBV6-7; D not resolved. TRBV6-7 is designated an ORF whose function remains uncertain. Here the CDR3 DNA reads TGTGCCAGCAGTTACCAGTCATCTCCACGTGAGCAGTTCTTC. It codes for CASSYQSSPREQFF.